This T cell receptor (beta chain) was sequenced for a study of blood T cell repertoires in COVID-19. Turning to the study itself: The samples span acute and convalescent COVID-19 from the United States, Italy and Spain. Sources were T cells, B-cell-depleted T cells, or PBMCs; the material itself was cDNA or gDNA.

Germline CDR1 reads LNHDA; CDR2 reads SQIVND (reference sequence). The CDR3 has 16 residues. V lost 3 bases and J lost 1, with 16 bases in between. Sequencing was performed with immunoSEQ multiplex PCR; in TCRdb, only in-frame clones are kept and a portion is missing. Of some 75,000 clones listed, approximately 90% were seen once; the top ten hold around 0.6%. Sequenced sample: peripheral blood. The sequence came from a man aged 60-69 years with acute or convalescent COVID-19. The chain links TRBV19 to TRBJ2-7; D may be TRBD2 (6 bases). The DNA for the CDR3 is TGTGCCAGTAGTATCATTCTAGCGAGGGAGTCCTACGAGCAGTACTTC. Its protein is CASSIILARESYEQYF.